This passage covers 28 T cell receptor beta chains from one sample sequenced in a study of OX40 agonist ivuxolimab in advanced cancers. Profiled with immunoSEQ multiplex PCR; TCRdb holds only in-frame clones, not every one. Of 55,000 to 85,000 clones in the sample, around nine tenths are singletons; the top ten hold roughly 1.3%. The sample in question was CD4+ or CD8+ T cells sorted from blood, obtained in a trial of the OX40 agonist ivuxolimab. These receptors all stem from an adult with an advanced solid tumor such as melanoma, head and neck, liver or kidney cancer.

This clone was seen once. The gene calls are TRBV5-4 and TRBJ1-4, with D maybe TRBD1 (5 bases). Germline CDR1 reads SGHNT; CDR2 reads YYREEE (reference sequence). The CDR3 runs 13 residues. Trimming shortened V by 0 bases and J by 10 bases, and 10 bases separated the two germline ends. The CDR3, as DNA: TGTGCCAGCAGCTTGGACAGGACCAGAAAACTGTTTTTT. This encodes CASSLDRTRKLFF.

V usage is TRBV2 and J usage is TRBJ1-5; D perhaps matches TRBD1 (5 bases). CDR1 is SNHLY and CDR2 is FYNNEI in the germline V gene. The CDR3 contains 16 residues. V was pared by 6 bases and J by 0 bases, with 15 bases between. CDR3 DNA sequence: TGTGCCAGCAGGGGGATTAGGGGTAATAGCAATCAGCCCCAGCATTTT. It yields the protein CASRGIRGNSNQPQHF.

The chain is built from TRBV6-1 and TRBJ2-2; D uncertain. This CDR3 contains 15 residues. Looked up from germline, CDR1 is MNHNS and CDR2 is SASEGT. Trimming took 6 bases from V and 3 from J, leaving 14 bases between them. In DNA form, the CDR3 reads TGTGCCAGCAGCCACGGGCCCAAGGACACCGGGGAGCTGTTTTTT. It is translated as CASSHGPKDTGELFF.

This chain joins TRBV5-1 and TRBJ1-4, with 7 bases identical to TRBD1. Germline loops: CDR1 SGHRS, CDR2 YFSETQ. The V segment lost 4 bases and the J segment 3 bases; nucleotides outside the gene matches: 12. The CDR3 is 17 residues long. As DNA, the CDR3 is TGCGCCAGCAGCATAGGGGGATCCGGGACAGCTAATGAAAAACTGTTTTTT. Amino acid sequence: CASSIGGSGTANEKLFF. Using reference TRBV5-1 and TRBJ1-4 for the parts outside the CDR3, the full variable domain is KAGVTQTPRYLIKTRGQQVTLSCSPISGHRSVSWYQQTPGQGLQFLFEYFSETQRNKGNFPGRFSGRQFSNSRSEMNVSTLELGDSALYLCASSIGGSGTANEKLFFGSGTQLSVL.

In its sample, this clone was seen once. The chain carries TRBV4-2 and TRBJ1-1; D ambiguous. From germline, CDR1 is LGHNA and CDR2 YNFKEQ. The CDR3 has 16 residues. The V end lost 0 bases, the J end lost 0 bases, and 11 bases lay between the germline ends. CDR3 DNA: TGTGCCAGCAGCCAAGAGGTAGTACGCCTGAACACTGAAGCTTTCTTT. It encodes CASSQEVVRLNTEAFF.

CDR3 bases: TGTGCCAGCAGCTTAGTACCCTCGAGGGATGAGCAGTTCTTC. Translated, it gives CASSLVPSRDEQFF. This chain connects TRBV7-9 to TRBJ2-1, with D possibly matching TRBD2 (5 bases). V lost 1 base and J 8 bases, leaving 12 bases between the germline ends. CDR3 length: 14 amino acids. Germline lookup yields CDR1 SEHNR and CDR2 FQNEAQ (reference sequence). The full variable domain, completed using reference TRBV7-9 and TRBJ2-1, is DTGVSQNPRHKITKRGQNVTFRCDPISEHNRLYWYRQTLGQGPEFLTYFQNEAQLEKSRLLSDRFSAERPKGSFSTLEIQRTEQGDSAMYLCASSLVPSRDEQFFGPGTRLTVL.

This rearrangement joins TRBV5-6 to TRBJ1-2; possibly TRBD1 for D (6 bases). CDR1 is SGHDT, CDR2 YYEEEE, per germline. V lost 0 bases, J lost 4 bases, and 10 bases lay in between. This CDR3 contains 14 residues. The CDR3 sequence is CASSLGGPGYGYTF. The DNA of the CDR3 is TGTGCCAGCAGCTTGGGGGGGCCAGGCTATGGCTACACCTTC.

CDR3 in amino acids: CASRRAGSYNEQFF. The CDR3 DNA sequence: TGTGCCAGTAGGCGTGCGGGCTCCTACAATGAGCAGTTCTTC. The rearrangement links TRBV19 to TRBJ2-1, with a weak D call TRBD2 (5 bases). The CDR3 extends over 14 amino acids. CDR1 is LNHDA and CDR2 is SQIVND in the germline V gene (reference sequence). Trimming stripped 6 bases from V and 0 bases from J, with 9 bases between.

The gene calls are TRBV5-4 and TRBJ1-2; possible D gene TRBD1, 6 bases. The CDR3 has 15 amino acids. The ends were cut back, 7 bases at V and 0 bases at J, with 16 bases in the middle. The germline V gene has CDR1 SGHNT and CDR2 YYREEE (reference sequence). The CDR3 DNA sequence: TGTGCCAGCCATGACCGGGACAAAGCTAACTATGGCTACACCTTC. Protein sequence: CASHDRDKANYGYTF.

This clone was seen once. The V call is TRBV9, the J call TRBJ2-5, with D unresolved. Germline lookup yields CDR1 SGDLS and CDR2 YYNGEE. V lost 5 bases to trimming and J lost 2 bases, with 10 bases between them. The CDR3 loop spans 13 amino acids. In nucleotides, the CDR3 is TGTGCCAGCAGAGGAACCCCTCAAGAGACCCAGTACTTC. The encoded protein is CASRGTPQETQYF.

This chain connects TRBV2 to TRBJ2-7; TRBD1 is a possible D gene (6 bases). The germline V and J ends were trimmed by 6 bases and 6 bases, with 12 bases remaining between them. The CDR3 contains 12 residues. CDR1 is SNHLY and CDR2 is FYNNEI in the germline V gene. The CDR3 nucleotides are TGTGCCAGCAGACCAGGGGTTCCCGAGCAGTACTTC. This encodes CASRPGVPEQYF. Complete variable domain (other parts from reference TRBV2 and TRBJ2-7): EPEVTQTPSHQVTQMGQEVILRCVPISNHLYFYWYRQILGQKVEFLVSFYNNEISEKSEIFDDQFSVERPDGSNFTLKIRSTKLEDSAMYFCASRPGVPEQYFGPGTRLTVT.

As concerns this clone: The conserved phenylalanine or tryptophan is not found at the CDR3 terminus, so this likely reflects a read error. Because the CDR3's place on the DNA is in doubt, the DNA is left out and the CDR3 is given as listed by TCRdb. The chain joins TRBV6-4 to TRBJ1-6. The CDR3 adds up to 8 amino acids, both ends counted. Germline CDR1 and CDR2: MRHNA and SNTAGT. CDR3 residues: CASSYMRV.

V gene TRBV5-1 combines with J gene TRBJ2-2, with 7 bases identical to TRBD1. The CDR3 spans 16 residues. Germline CDR1 and CDR2: SGHRS and YFSETQ. Germline trimming cut 1 base from V and 0 bases from J; bases unmatched to any gene: 3. The CDR3 reads CASSLPGTANTGELFF. CDR3 bases: TGCGCCAGCAGCTTGCCCGGGACAGCGAACACCGGGGAGCTGTTTTTT.

This chain connects TRBV30 to TRBJ1-2; 8 nucleotides match TRBD1. Germline CDR1 is GTSNPN and CDR2 is SVGIG (reference sequence). Trimming took 3 bases from V and 5 from J; bases not matched to a gene: 5. The CDR3 is made up of 13 amino acids. In nucleotides, the CDR3 is TGTGCCTGGAGGGGACAGGACTCTTATGGCTACACCTTC. Encoded protein: CAWRGQDSYGYTF. Drawing the rest from reference TRBV30 and TRBJ1-2, the complete variable domain is SQTIHQWPATLVQPVGSPLSLECTVEGTSNPNLYWYRQAAGRGLQLLFYSVGIGQISSEVPQNLSASRPQDRQFILSSKKLLLSDSGFYLCAWRGQDSYGYTFGSGTRLTVV.

The V and J genes are TRBV7-8 and TRBJ1-2, with 9 bases that match TRBD1. The CDR3 contains 14 residues. The V segment lost 1 base and the J segment 7 bases; nucleotides outside the gene matches: 4. Germline loops: CDR1 SGHVS, CDR2 FQNEAQ. The CDR3, as DNA: TGTGCCAGCAGCTTAGACCGGGACAGGGCTGGCTACACCTTC. Protein product: CASSLDRDRAGYTF.

This clone showed up just a few times. This CDR3 is also generated by other DNA sequences in the sample. The gene calls are TRBV4-1 and TRBJ2-1, with no clear D. With 1 base removed from V and 0 bases from J, the gap between germline ends came to 4 bases. The CDR3 is 14 amino acids. Germline assignment: CDR1 MGHRA and CDR2 YSYEKL. The CDR3 DNA reads TGCGCCAGCAGCCAAGGGAGCTCCTACAATGAGCAGTTCTTC. Protein sequence: CASSQGSSYNEQFF.

The rearrangement links TRBV13 to TRBJ2-2; no reliable D call. This CDR3 region has 13 residues. The V gene's germline CDR1 is PRHDT and CDR2 FYEKMQ (reference sequence). Trimming took off 5 bases at V and 6 bases at J, with 10 bases between the two ends. The CDR3 DNA is TGTGCCAGCAGCCCCGTCCCCCCCGGGGAGCTGTTTTTT. The encoded protein is CASSPVPPGELFF.

The chain employs TRBV19 and TRBJ2-5; 7 positions agree with TRBD1. The J segment lost 5 bases and the V segment lost 5 bases, leaving 17 bases of the junction unmatched. The CDR3 extends over 17 amino acids. The germline gives CDR1 LNHDA, CDR2 SQIVND (reference sequence). CDR3 DNA sequence: TGTGCCAGTAGTCCTCCTCGAGGAACGGACAGGAGCGAGACCCAGTACTTC. Residues: CASSPPRGTDRSETQYF.

The J gene is TRBJ1-6, the V gene TRBV18, with D unresolved. V lost 4 bases and J lost 7, with 8 bases in between. This CDR3 is 13 amino acids long. The germline V gene encodes CDR1 KGHSH and CDR2 LQKENI. The CDR3, as DNA: TGTGCCAGCTCACTAGCGGACAATTCACCCCTCCACTTT. This codes for CASSLADNSPLHF.

V is TRBV28 and J is TRBJ2-3; 8 bases match TRBD2. Per germline, CDR1 MDHEN and CDR2 SYDVKM. CDR3 length equals 13 residues. With 7 bases clipped from V and 4 bases from J, the junction kept 4 bases outside the gene matches. CDR3 nucleotides: TGTGCCAGCAACTTAGCGGGGTCAGATACGCAGTATTTT. As protein: CASNLAGSDTQYF.

The chain carries TRBV19 and TRBJ1-4; D is perhaps TRBD1 (6 bases). The CDR3 has 14 residues. The germline V and J ends were trimmed by 3 bases and 3 bases, with 8 bases remaining between them. From germline, CDR1 is LNHDA and CDR2 SQIVND (reference sequence). CDR3 amino acids: CASSIRGANEKLFF. The CDR3 DNA is TGTGCCAGTAGTATCAGGGGTGCTAATGAAAAACTGTTTTTT.

The rearrangement uses TRBV2 and TRBJ2-3; 9 positions match TRBD1. Unmatched junction bases numbered 5, after V lost 3 bases and J lost 7 bases. The CDR3 totals 14 residues. CDR1 is SNHLY, CDR2 FYNNEI, per germline. CDR3 sequence (DNA): TGTGCCAGCAGTGATCTAGACAGGGGGAATACGCAGTATTTT. Amino acid sequence: CASSDLDRGNTQYF.

The gene calls are TRBV4-3 and TRBJ2-7; 8 bases line up with TRBD2. V lost 0 bases, J lost 5 bases, and 15 bases stayed unmatched. The length of the CDR3 is 18 residues. Germline V gene sequence: CDR1 LGHNA, CDR2 YSLEER. This CDR3 is CASSQDIPAGDGRNEQYF. The CDR3 DNA is TGCGCCAGCAGCCAAGATATTCCAGCGGGAGATGGAAGGAACGAGCAGTACTTC.

CDR3 coding DNA: TGTGCCAGCAGCCCGTACGGGGGGCTCGAGTACGAGCAGTACTTC. Protein sequence: CASSPYGGLEYEQYF. The chain is built from TRBV11-2 and TRBJ2-7, with D tentatively TRBD2 (7 bases). V was trimmed by 5 bases and J by 4 bases, leaving 18 bases between them. This CDR3 has 15 amino acids. Germline V lookup: CDR1 SGHAT, CDR2 FQNNGV.

This sequence joins TRBV19 and TRBJ2-3; D remains unclear. CDR1 is LNHDA and CDR2 is SQIVND in the germline V gene (reference sequence). V shed 4 bases and J shed 1 base, with 15 bases lying between them. This CDR3 comprises 16 residues. The CDR3 here is CASSRTASEGTDTQYF. For the CDR3, the DNA is TGTGCCAGTAGTAGAACGGCATCTGAGGGCACAGATACGCAGTATTTT.

The chain couples TRBV5-1 to TRBJ2-7; a possible D gene is TRBD1 (6 bases). Germline V gene lookup returns CDR1 SGHRS and CDR2 YFSETQ. V shed 7 bases and J shed 5 bases, with 19 bases lying between them. The CDR3 extends over 14 amino acids. The DNA of the CDR3 is TGCGCCAGCCGGCCGAGGTTGGGGGCCCACGAGCAGTACTTC. It is translated as CASRPRLGAHEQYF.

The CDR3 here is CASSKAEGDYGYTF. In nucleotides, the CDR3 is TGTGCCAGCAGCAAAGCAGAGGGGGACTATGGCTACACCTTC. This chain links TRBV21-1 with TRBJ1-2; TRBD1 is taken as the D call from the table, unchecked against the DNA. TRBV21-1 is noted as a pseudogene. The CDR3 has 14 amino acids.

V usage is TRBV7-6 and J usage is TRBJ2-7, with D possibly being TRBD1 (5 bases). Germline CDR1 is SGHVS and CDR2 is FNYEAQ. Trimming left V 0 bases short and J 6 bases short, with 12 bases between. This CDR3 has 14 amino acids. The CDR3 is CASSLAQGSVEQYF. CDR3 in DNA: TGTGCCAGCAGCTTAGCGCAGGGTTCGGTCGAGCAGTACTTC. Full variable domain (remainder filled in from reference TRBV7-6 and TRBJ2-7): GAGVSQSPRYKVTKRGQDVALRCDPISGHVSLYWYRQALGQGPEFLTYFNYEAQQDKSGLPNDRFSAERPEGSISTLTIQRTEQRDSAMYRCASSLAQGSVEQYFGPGTRLTVT.